These 2 T cell receptor beta chains originate from one sample sequenced in a study of response to subunit inactivated influenza vaccine. TCRdb re-analysed the RT-PCR reads in MiXCR, keeping a single row per CDR3 protein. The table has hundreds of thousands of distinct CDR3 sequences, roughly 22% seen once. The starting material was PBMCs from blood, obtained less than 22 months after vaccination. The receptors originated from a man aged 50 to 69 who received an inactivated influenza vaccine.

This chain links TRBV6-2 or TRBV6-3 with TRBJ1-2, with 7 nucleotides matching TRBD1. The CDR3 runs 13 residues. Germline V gene data show CDR1 as MNHEY and CDR2 as SVGEGT. Trimming removed 7 bases from V and 11 bases from J; junction bases left unmatched: 13. The CDR3 sequence: CASKTSTGFGYTF. DNA for the CDR3: TGTGCCAGCAAGACCTCGACAGGGTTCGGTTACACCTTC.

This clonotype was counted a few times. The chain couples TRBV12-3 or TRBV12-4 to TRBJ1-3; unclear D gene. Trimming shortened V by 0 bases and J by 2 bases, and 5 bases separated the two germline ends. There are 14 residues in the CDR3. In nucleotides, the CDR3 is TGTGCCAGCAGTTTAGCGACACCTGGAAACACCATATATTTT. Its protein is CASSLATPGNTIYF.